This T cell receptor (beta chain) was documented in a study of CD8+CD57+ T cells in acquired aplastic anemia. Only a few counts were recorded for this clonotype. Using genomic DNA as the template, TCR beta VDJ and CDR3 profiling was carried out. TCRdb analysed the reads with MiXCR anew, one entry per CDR3 protein. Among approximately 190,000 distinct CDR3 sequences, 48% were seen once, and the ten largest hold approximately 9.4%. The V end lost 6 bases, the J end lost 3 bases, and 16 bases lay between the germline ends. The CDR3 contains 15 residues. The V gene's germline CDR1 is LGHDT and CDR2 YNNKEL (reference sequence). Individuals selected for sequencing had exhibited CD8+CD57+ cell expansion on flow cytometry.

The TCR was taken from a human donor with aplastic anemia. This chain links TRBV3-1 with TRBJ2-3; D is undetermined. The sample comprised sorted CD4+, CD8+, or CD8+CD57+ T cells (not recorded which) from PBMCs. CDR3 bases: TGTGCCAGCAGTCCCCACCGTGGACGTACAGATACGCAGTATTTT. Its translation is CASSPHRGRTDTQYF.